The entry below describes one T cell receptor beta chain. In the original workflow: Amplified reference gene primers provided the basis for estimating nucleated cell counts. The assay was immunoSEQ multiplex PCR, and TCRdb's table has in-frame clones only and misses some. From that table come the V and J calls and clone size; the DNA was used to work out D and trimming. The sample lists about 110,000 clones; about nine tenths were seen once. These data belong to a study of blood T cell repertoires in COVID-19. Study background: Samples of COVID-19 (acute and convalescent) were obtained from the United States, Italy and Spain.

Sequenced input: peripheral blood. This TCR derives from a man aged 50-59 years with active or convalescent COVID-19.

CDR3 loop: CASTQGEGEKLFF. As DNA, the CDR3 is TGTGCCAGCACCCAAGGGGAGGGGGAAAAACTGTTTTTT. The chain couples TRBV7-9 to TRBJ1-4; perhaps TRBD1 as D (5 bases). Germline CDR1 and CDR2: SEHNR and FQNEAQ (reference sequence). The CDR3 spans 13 residues. V shed 7 bases and J shed 8 bases, with 14 bases lying between them.